This note documents a single TCR beta chain sequence. Antigen: not known. The data stem from a study of vaccination and CD4 T cells after COVID-19. Study in general: Cells were stimulated with overlapping spike peptide pools from SARS-CoV-2, HCoV-NL63, HCoV-OC43 and HCoV-229E.

The CDR3 spans 14 residues. With V trimmed by 2 bases and J by 2 bases, 3 bases remained unmatched. Germline assignment: CDR1 SGDLS and CDR2 YYNGEE. Treatment noted: roughly nine-day PBMC culture with coronavirus spike peptide pools or control peptides (ViraFEST assay). The collection of CD4+ T cells from the unexposed donor took place before the COVID-19 pandemic (2011-2018). Around 2 million PBMCs per well were cultured with around 10 IU/ml IL-2 and about 10 ug/ml peptide pools. The cultures had half their medium swapped for fresh IL-2 medium on days 3 and 7. An Oncomine TCR Beta short-read assay was used to sequence the DNA from cultured CD4+ T cells. From CD4+ T cells that had been cultured, genomic DNA was extracted. TCRdb redid the calling of the PCR reads with MiXCR, one entry per CDR3 protein. There are around 10,000 distinct CDR3 sequences in the sample; 30% to 45% occur only once, and about 28% lies in the top ten.

The material sequenced was CD4+ T cells from blood, cultured in vitro. This sequence originates from a human donor in good health. The chain links TRBV9 to TRBJ1-1; 7 bases match TRBD1. DNA of the CDR3: TGTGCCAGCAGCGTGGGGACAGCTAACACTGAAGCTTTCTTT. Translated, it gives CASSVGTANTEAFF.